Listed below are T cell receptor beta chains from one sample, sequenced in a study of T cell responses to AZD1222 COVID-19 vaccine. Sequencing was performed with immunoSEQ multiplex PCR; in TCRdb, only in-frame clones are kept and a portion is missing. The profile covers some 120,000 clones, with approximately 89% appearing a single time and approximately 4.8% taken by the ten largest. The sequenced sample was peripheral blood, obtained on day 0 of AZD1222 vaccination. These receptors were taken from an adult in good health. The conserved cysteine and the conserved F or W are not part of the CDR3 here. Fields, in order: J gene, V gene, CDR3 protein.

j_gene: TRBJ2-5
v_gene: TRBV18
CDR3aa: ASSQSTGTETQY

j_gene: TRBJ1-2
v_gene: TRBV30
CDR3aa: AWRGRTYTNYGYT

j_gene: TRBJ1-5
v_gene: TRBV9
CDR3aa: ASSPRQLHTSNQPQH

j_gene: TRBJ1-6
v_gene: TRBV7-2
CDR3aa: ASSLVSNSYNSPLH

j_gene: TRBJ1-2
v_gene: TRBV25-1
CDR3aa: ASSESDRANYGYT

j_gene: TRBJ1-5
v_gene: TRBV5-6
CDR3aa: ASSRDGSNQPQH

j_gene: TRBJ2-7
v_gene: TRBV30
CDR3aa: AWSGTSGFYEQY

j_gene: TRBJ1-1
v_gene: TRBV6-2/TRBV6-3
CDR3aa: ASSYSRGGIATEAF

j_gene: TRBJ2-1
v_gene: TRBV28
CDR3aa: ASLNGGPFYNEQF

j_gene: TRBJ2-5
v_gene: TRBV27
CDR3aa: ASKPGQVRETQY

j_gene: TRBJ1-2
v_gene: TRBV5-1
CDR3aa: ASSPGPGAGYGYT

j_gene: TRBJ1-1
v_gene: TRBV16
CDR3aa: ASRPTGDGRNTEAF

j_gene: TRBJ2-1
v_gene: TRBV15
CDR3aa: ATSTQWGGPGNEQF

j_gene: TRBJ1-4
v_gene: TRBV9
CDR3aa: ASSGSIATNEKLF

j_gene: TRBJ2-3
v_gene: TRBV29-1
CDR3aa: SVETGSPQY

j_gene: TRBJ2-3
v_gene: TRBV10-1
CDR3aa: ASIEGGDTQY

j_gene: TRBJ2-2
v_gene: TRBV9
CDR3aa: ASSVEGQFFNTGELF

j_gene: TRBJ1-1
v_gene: TRBV25-1
CDR3aa: ASSDWGQGANPNTEAF

j_gene: TRBJ1-3
v_gene: TRBV30
CDR3aa: ACKDRSSGNTIY

j_gene: TRBJ2-5
v_gene: TRBV19
CDR3aa: ASSIGDSLRETQY

j_gene: TRBJ2-3
v_gene: TRBV6-5
CDR3aa: ASTDWGSDTQY

j_gene: TRBJ2-4
v_gene: TRBV27
CDR3aa: ASSPWGPPIAKNIQY

j_gene: TRBJ1-4
v_gene: TRBV7-9
CDR3aa: ASSLRDNNEKLF

j_gene: TRBJ1-2
v_gene: TRBV6-4
CDR3aa: ASSDSRFQGNYGYT

j_gene: TRBJ1-1
v_gene: TRBV6-5
CDR3aa: ASSYSRGMNTEAF

j_gene: TRBJ1-1
v_gene: TRBV5-1
CDR3aa: ASSWRTGPNTEAF

j_gene: TRBJ1-2
v_gene: TRBV6-5
CDR3aa: ASRGNYGYT

j_gene: TRBJ2-1
v_gene: TRBV27
CDR3aa: ASSLGAEQF

j_gene: TRBJ2-7
v_gene: TRBV6-6
CDR3aa: ASTSSGGGSYEQY

j_gene: TRBJ2-7
v_gene: TRBV11-1
CDR3aa: ASSSYTSGGDYEQY

j_gene: TRBJ1-5
v_gene: TRBV5-4
CDR3aa: ASSGGTEYSSSNQPQH

j_gene: TRBJ2-7
v_gene: TRBV5-6
CDR3aa: ASSFLTRQGSYEQY

j_gene: TRBJ1-5
v_gene: TRBV19
CDR3aa: ASTGGQRSNQPQH

j_gene: TRBJ2-2
v_gene: TRBV5-6
CDR3aa: ASSLEAGSYTGELF

j_gene: TRBJ1-1
v_gene: TRBV5-7
CDR3aa: ASSLVEATNTEAF

j_gene: TRBJ1-6
v_gene: TRBV6-5
CDR3aa: ATRDSVNSPLH

j_gene: TRBJ1-3
v_gene: TRBV7-2
CDR3aa: ASSLVWTGGSGNTIY

j_gene: TRBJ1-2
v_gene: TRBV30
CDR3aa: AWRAASYGYT

j_gene: TRBJ1-1
v_gene: TRBV27
CDR3aa: ASSLQAVGVEAF

j_gene: TRBJ1-5
v_gene: TRBV3-1/TRBV3-2
CDR3aa: ASSQERLNRNQPQH

j_gene: TRBJ1-4
v_gene: TRBV14
CDR3aa: ASSQPSRTAYEKLF

j_gene: TRBJ1-6
v_gene: TRBV21-1
CDR3aa: ASSNQLAGGSYNSPLH

j_gene: TRBJ2-1
v_gene: TRBV13
CDR3aa: ASSARGDEQF

j_gene: TRBJ2-1
v_gene: TRBV6-5
CDR3aa: AGNRAFRDEQF

j_gene: TRBJ2-3
v_gene: TRBV27
CDR3aa: ASSSLSETGPDTQY

j_gene: TRBJ1-5
v_gene: TRBV6-5
CDR3aa: ATVPVTNQPQH

j_gene: TRBJ1-5
v_gene: TRBV4-1
CDR3aa: ASSQSDAGDQPQH

j_gene: TRBJ1-4
v_gene: TRBV12-5
CDR3aa: ASGTYRATNEKLF

j_gene: TRBJ2-7
v_gene: TRBV5-4
CDR3aa: ASSRRSAEQY

j_gene: TRBJ1-3
v_gene: TRBV7-2
CDR3aa: ASSHPEDSRSGNTIY

j_gene: TRBJ2-7
v_gene: TRBV18
CDR3aa: ASSPVKGGLAYEQY

j_gene: TRBJ1-3
v_gene: TRBV4-1
CDR3aa: ASSQDTGVSGNTIY

j_gene: TRBJ1-2
v_gene: TRBV11-2
CDR3aa: ASRESGAYNYGYT

j_gene: TRBJ2-3
v_gene: TRBV20-1
CDR3aa: SASRGVTTDTQY

j_gene: TRBJ1-1
v_gene: TRBV12-3/TRBV12-4
CDR3aa: ASSFTGTGEAF